A single sample is the source of the 21 T cell receptor beta chains below, sequenced in a study of vaccination and CD4 T cells after COVID-19. Their cognate antigens are unknown. Once obtained from cultured CD4+ T cells, the DNA was sequenced using the Oncomine TCR Beta short-read assay. Genomic DNA from cultured CD4+ T cells was extracted. TCRdb recomputed calls from the PCR reads with MiXCR, one row per CDR3 protein. Of around 10,000 distinct CDR3 sequences listed, 35% are singletons. This sample's treatment: approximately nine-day PBMC culture with coronavirus spike peptide pools or control peptides (ViraFEST assay). Those CD4+ T cells from the unexposed donor predate the COVID-19 pandemic (2011-2018). The source material was CD4+ T cells from blood, cultured in vitro. These receptors were obtained from a human donor in good health.

This clonotype has more than one count but fewer than ten. This sequence joins TRBV6-2 or TRBV6-3 and TRBJ2-5; 11 bases are shared with TRBD1. The CDR3 length is 14 residues. Germline CDR1 MNHEY, CDR2 SVGEGT. V lost 6 bases to trimming and J lost 5 bases; unmatched junction nucleotides: 5. CDR3 nucleotides: TGTGCCAGCAGGTCGGACAGGGGGCAGGAGACCCAGTACTTC. Its translation is CASRSDRGQETQYF.

This chain links TRBV20-1 with TRBJ2-1; possible D gene TRBD2, 5 bases. Trimming pared 5 bases from V and 0 bases from J, leaving 14 bases between. Germline V CDR1 and CDR2: DFQATT, SNEGSKA (reference sequence). This CDR3 contains 15 residues. CDR3 region: CSAETSFSSYNEQFF. In DNA, the CDR3 is TGCAGTGCTGAAACTAGTTTTAGCTCCTACAATGAGCAGTTCTTC.

Here the CDR3 reads CASSVERQRINSPLHF. The DNA of the CDR3 is TGTGCCAGCAGTGTAGAGAGACAGCGCATAAATTCACCCCTCCACTTT. The chain carries TRBV6-1 and TRBJ1-6; a possible D gene is TRBD1 (5 bases). This CDR3 is 16 amino acids long. V lost 4 bases to trimming and J lost 7 bases, with 17 bases between them. Looked up from germline, CDR1 is MNHNS and CDR2 is SASEGT.

The chain joins TRBV6-5 to TRBJ1-6; maybe TRBD1 (6 bases). The CDR3 covers 15 residues. Germline CDR1 is MNHEY and CDR2 is SVGAGI. V lost 0 bases, J lost 10 bases, and 13 bases lay in between. The CDR3 nucleotides read TGTGCCAGCAGTTACTCCACAGGGAGTCAGTCACCCCTCCACTTT. Translated, it gives CASSYSTGSQSPLHF.

J is TRBJ2-2 and V is TRBV9; TRBD2 agrees at 8 bases. This CDR3 region has 15 residues. Germline V CDR1 and CDR2: SGDLS, YYNGEE. With V trimmed by 5 bases and J by 1 base, 4 bases remained unmatched. CDR3 loop: CASSISGMNTGELFF. The CDR3 DNA reads as TGTGCCAGCAGTATTAGCGGGATGAACACCGGGGAGCTGTTTTTT.

In its sample, this clonotype was seen a few times. The chain couples TRBV27 to TRBJ2-1; 13 positions agree with TRBD2. Per germline, CDR1 MNHEY and CDR2 SMNVEV (reference sequence). This CDR3 has 19 amino acids. Trimming took 3 bases from V and 10 from J; bases not matched to a gene: 18. The DNA of the CDR3 is TGTGCCAGCAGTTTTCGGACTAGCGGGAGTACTCCCAAGCTTCGCGAGCAGTTCTTC. Translation gives CASSFRTSGSTPKLREQFF.

The chain recombines TRBV2 with TRBJ1-2; D is unresolved. Per germline, CDR1 SNHLY and CDR2 FYNNEI. This CDR3 spans 13 amino acids. V was pared by 8 bases and J by 5 bases, with 15 bases between. Here the CDR3 reads CASWPGGGYGYTF. The CDR3 coding sequence is TGTGCCAGCTGGCCGGGTGGCGGTTATGGCTACACCTTC.

A few counts support this clonotype. The J gene is TRBJ2-3, the V gene TRBV19, with a tentative D call TRBD1 (5 bases). V was cut by 3 bases and J by 6 bases, with 10 bases left in between. Germline V CDR1 and CDR2: LNHDA, SQIVND (reference sequence). The CDR3 runs 13 residues. Written as DNA, the CDR3 is TGTGCCAGTAGTATCACCAGGGCGGATACGCAGTATTTT. It encodes CASSITRADTQYF.

This clonotype was observed a handful of times. The chain is built from TRBV20-1 and TRBJ1-6; 9 bases line up with TRBD1. The germline gives CDR1 DFQATT, CDR2 SNEGSKA (reference sequence). V shed 3 bases and J 6 bases; nucleotides not matched to a gene: 6. The CDR3 length is 15 residues. Written as DNA, the CDR3 is TGCAGTGCTAGGGGGGGGACAGGGACTAATTCACCCCTCCACTTT. Its translation is CSARGGTGTNSPLHF.

In this sample, this clonotype turned up a few times. The CDR3 sequence is CASSLLGGLSYEQYF. CDR3 DNA sequence: TGTGCCAGCAGCCTACTAGGGGGCCTGTCCTACGAGCAGTACTTC. The V and J genes are TRBV7-2 and TRBJ2-7, with TRBD1 matching over 7 bases. CDR3 length: 15 amino acids. The V segment lost 5 bases and the J segment 1 base; nucleotides outside the gene matches: 8. CDR1 and CDR2 (germline): SGHTA, FQGNSA.

The chain joins TRBV20-1 to TRBJ2-7, with a possible D match to TRBD1 (6 bases). CDR1 is DFQATT and CDR2 is SNEGSKA in the germline V gene (reference sequence). V was trimmed by 4 bases and J by 5 bases, leaving 12 bases between them. The CDR3 has 12 residues. CDR3 DNA sequence: TGCAGTGCTAACAGGGTCGACCACGAGCAGTACTTC. Amino acids: CSANRVDHEQYF.

V is TRBV27 and J is TRBJ2-5; 10 nucleotides agree with TRBD2. Trimming at V came to 2 bases and at J to 4 bases, leaving 4 bases not matched to a gene. Germline CDR1 reads MNHEY; CDR2 reads SMNVEV (reference sequence). There are 15 residues in the CDR3. In DNA form, the CDR3 reads TGTGCCAGCAGTTTAGCTAGCGGGAGAGGAGAGACCCAGTACTTC. This translates into CASSLASGRGETQYF.

In its sample, this clonotype was seen a few times. This chain joins TRBV6-2 or TRBV6-3 and TRBJ2-5; TRBD1 is a possible D gene (7 bases). V lost 6 bases and J lost 3, with 17 bases in between. The CDR3 covers 15 residues. The V gene's germline CDR1 is MNHEY and CDR2 SVGEGT. The CDR3 loop is CASSTAQGGKETQYF. As DNA, the CDR3 is TGTGCCAGCAGCACCGCTCAGGGGGGTAAAGAGACCCAGTACTTC.

The chain employs TRBV7-2 and TRBJ2-3, with 7 positions matching TRBD1. In germline, CDR1 is SGHTA, CDR2 FQGNSA. This CDR3 is built from 16 residues. The V and J ends lost 1 base and 2 bases, in that order; junction bases with no gene match: 6. DNA for the CDR3: TGTGCCAGCAGCTTAGTGAGGACAGGAGCCACAGATACGCAGTATTTT. This encodes CASSLVRTGATDTQYF.

This clonotype was found a few times. The chain has TRBV7-3 and TRBJ2-3; 7 nucleotides match TRBD2. Trimming removed 5 bases from V and 5 bases from J; junction bases left unmatched: 10. Looked up from germline, CDR1 is SGHTA and CDR2 is FQGTGA. This CDR3 has 15 amino acids. In nucleotides, the CDR3 is TGTGCCAGCAGCCCACTTGGGAGGGCCGTAGATACGCAGTATTTT. Protein sequence: CASSPLGRAVDTQYF.

V usage is TRBV20-1 and J usage is TRBJ1-5; no firm D call. V lost 3 bases, J lost 4 bases, and 10 bases lay in between. The CDR3 length is 13 residues. CDR1 and CDR2 (germline): DFQATT, SNEGSKA (reference sequence). CDR3 nucleotide sequence: TGCAGTGCTAGTGAGTCAGTTAATCAGCCCCAGCATTTT. It translates to CSASESVNQPQHF.

The chain links TRBV6-5 to TRBJ1-2; D is perhaps TRBD1 (5 bases). Per germline, CDR1 MNHEY and CDR2 SVGAGI. The CDR3 length is 15 residues. V was clipped by 2 bases and J by 4 bases, with 14 bases between them. The CDR3 sequence is CASSYTGLLTYGYTF. The CDR3 DNA reads as TGTGCCAGCAGTTACACGGGACTCCTAACCTATGGCTACACCTTC.

The V and J genes are TRBV7-9 and TRBJ2-6, with 8 bases that match TRBD1. Losses at the gene ends were 3 bases for V and 2 bases for J; bases not matched to a gene: 3. Germline V CDR1 and CDR2: SEHNR, FQNEAQ (reference sequence). The length of the CDR3 is 16 residues. For the CDR3, the DNA is TGTGCCAGCAGCTTCAGGACAGGGACTGGGGCCAACGTCCTGACTTTC. It yields the protein CASSFRTGTGANVLTF.

The rearrangement links TRBV27 to TRBJ2-2; 8 bases match TRBD2. Trimming at V came to 9 bases and at J to 4 bases, leaving 10 bases not matched to a gene. The CDR3 sequence is 15 residues long. Germline lookup yields CDR1 MNHEY and CDR2 SMNVEV (reference sequence). The CDR3 DNA sequence: TGTGCCAGTAAGAAAGCGGGAGTGAGCACCGGGGAGCTGTTTTTT. This gives the protein CASKKAGVSTGELFF.

The rearrangement uses TRBV30 and TRBJ2-3, with 8 bases fitting TRBD2. The V gene's germline CDR1 is GTSNPN and CDR2 SVGIG (reference sequence). The CDR3 has 14 amino acids. J was trimmed by 8 bases and V by 1 base; bases with no gene match: 8. The CDR3 sequence is CAWSALAGSGTQYF. CDR3 in DNA: TGTGCCTGGAGTGCCTTAGCGGGATCAGGTACGCAGTATTTT.

Only a few counts were recorded for this clonotype. The chain recombines TRBV2 with TRBJ2-5, with a weak D call TRBD1 (5 bases). The CDR3 sequence is 13 residues long. V was cut by 4 bases and J by 3 bases, with 9 bases left in between. Germline V gives CDR1 SNHLY, CDR2 FYNNEI. The CDR3 protein is CASSGGREETQYF. In DNA form, the CDR3 reads TGTGCCAGCAGTGGCGGCAGGGAAGAGACCCAGTACTTC.